The source of this TCR beta chain is a study of OX40 agonist ivuxolimab in advanced cancers. Whole-study results and caveats: Normalized T-cell clonal expansion was also low in some nonresponders.

The method was immunoSEQ multiplex PCR; TCRdb's version includes in-frame clones alone and lacks a portion of them. The table lists about 47,000 clones, 80% to 90% of them singletons. The CDR3 runs to 14 residues. V lost 4 bases and J lost 8, with 20 bases in between. Germline V gene lookup returns CDR1 SQVTM and CDR2 ANQGSEA. To note about this clone: The antigen remains undetermined.

The receptor was isolated from an adult with an advanced solid tumor such as melanoma, head and neck, liver or kidney cancer. This specimen consisted of CD4+ or CD8+ T cells sorted from blood, obtained in a trial of the OX40 agonist ivuxolimab. The gene calls are TRBV29-1 and TRBJ1-2; D call uncertain. CDR3 region: CSVGREGERRGYTF. DNA for the CDR3: TGCAGCGTTGGGCGGGAGGGTGAACGTCGGGGCTACACCTTC.